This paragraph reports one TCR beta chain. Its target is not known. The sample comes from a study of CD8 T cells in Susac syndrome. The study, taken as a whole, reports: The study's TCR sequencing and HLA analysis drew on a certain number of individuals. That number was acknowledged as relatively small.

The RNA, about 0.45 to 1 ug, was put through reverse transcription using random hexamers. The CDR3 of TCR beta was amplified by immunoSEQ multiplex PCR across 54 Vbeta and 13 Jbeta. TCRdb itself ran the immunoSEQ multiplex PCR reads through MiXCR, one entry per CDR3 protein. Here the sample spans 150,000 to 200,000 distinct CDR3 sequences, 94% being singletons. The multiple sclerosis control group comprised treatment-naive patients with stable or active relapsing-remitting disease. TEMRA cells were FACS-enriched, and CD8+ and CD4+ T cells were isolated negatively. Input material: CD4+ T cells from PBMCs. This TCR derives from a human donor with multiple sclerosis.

This CDR3 reads CASRRDGYNEQFF. The CDR3, as DNA: TGTGCCAGCAGAAGAGACGGTTACAATGAGCAGTTCTTC. The chain couples TRBV6-5 to TRBJ2-1; D remains ambiguous. The V and J ends lost 6 bases and 4 bases respectively, with 10 bases between them. The germline CDR1 and CDR2 sequences are MNHEY and SVGAGI. The CDR3 length is 13 residues.